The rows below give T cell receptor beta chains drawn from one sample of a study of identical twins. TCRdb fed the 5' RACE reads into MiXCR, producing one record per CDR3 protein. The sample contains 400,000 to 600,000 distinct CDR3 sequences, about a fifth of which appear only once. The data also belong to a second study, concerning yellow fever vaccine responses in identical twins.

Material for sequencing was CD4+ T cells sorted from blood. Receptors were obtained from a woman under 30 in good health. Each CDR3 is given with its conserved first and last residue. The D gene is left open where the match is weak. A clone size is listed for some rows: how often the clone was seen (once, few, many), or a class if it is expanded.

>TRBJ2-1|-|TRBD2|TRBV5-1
TGCGCCAGCAGAGGGGAGGGGAACAATGAGCAGTTCTTC
CASRGEGNNEQFF
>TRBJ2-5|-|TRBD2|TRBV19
TGTGCCACCCGGACTAGCGGTAAACAAGAGACCCAGTACTTC
CATRTSGKQETQYF
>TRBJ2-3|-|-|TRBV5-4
TGTGCCAGCAGCCGGCAGGGGACCACAGATACGCAGTATTTT
CASSRQGTTDTQYF
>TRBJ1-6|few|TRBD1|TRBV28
TGTGCCAGCAGTTTTGAGGGGGCGTCTTTCGCTAATTCACCCCTCCACTTT
CASSFEGASFANSPLHF
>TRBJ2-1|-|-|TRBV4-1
TGCGCCAGCAGCCAAGATCCGGCTAGTCCCTTTAGGACCTACAATGAGCAGTTCTTC
CASSQDPASPFRTYNEQFF
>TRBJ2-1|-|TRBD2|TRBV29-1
TGCAGCGTTGATTTGAGCGGGAGAAAGGAGGTCAATGAGCAGTTCTTC
CSVDLSGRKEVNEQFF
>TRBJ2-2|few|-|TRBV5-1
TGCGCCAGCAGCTTGGCCAGGACCACCGGGGAGCTGTTTTTT
CASSLARTTGELFF
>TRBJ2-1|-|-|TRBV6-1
TGTGCCAGCAGCCACCGGGGCTACGGGGGTGAGCAGTTCTTC
CASSHRGYGGEQFF
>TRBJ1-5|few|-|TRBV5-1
TGCGCCAGCAGCATCGACAGTGGCAATCAGCCCCAGCATTTT
CASSIDSGNQPQHF
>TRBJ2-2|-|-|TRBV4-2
TGTGCCAGCAGCCAAGATTCACTAGTTGCGAACACCGGGGAGCTGTTTTTT
CASSQDSLVANTGELFF
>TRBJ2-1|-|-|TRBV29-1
TGCAGCGTTGTGGAGGCGAGCTCCTACAATGAGCAGTTCTTC
CSVVEASSYNEQFF
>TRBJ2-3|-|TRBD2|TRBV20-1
TGCAGTGCCGCCCCGGGACTAGCGGCCTCAGGGTGGTATTTT
CSAAPGLAASGWYF
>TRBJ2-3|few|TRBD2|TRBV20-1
TGCAGTGCATTTCGACTAGCCGGCACAGATACGCAGTATTTT
CSAFRLAGTDTQYF
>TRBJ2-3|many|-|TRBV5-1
TGCGCCAGCAGGTCCAGCACAGATACGCAGTATTTT
CASRSSTDTQYF
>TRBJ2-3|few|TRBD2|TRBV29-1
TGCAGCGTTGAGACCCCAGGGACTAGTATTTTAGATACGCAGTATTTT
CSVETPGTSILDTQYF
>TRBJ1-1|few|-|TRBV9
TGTGCCAGCAGCCCGAAACGGACTACCAACACTGAAGCTTTCTTT
CASSPKRTTNTEAFF
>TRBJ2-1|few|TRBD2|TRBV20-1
TGCAGTGCTCGCAGTGCTAGCGGGGTAAATGAGCAGTTCTTC
CSARSASGVNEQFF
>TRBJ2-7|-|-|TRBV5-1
TGCGCCAGCAGCTACGCTGAAGGGTACGAGCAGTACTTC
CASSYAEGYEQYF
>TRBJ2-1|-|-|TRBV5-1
TGCGCCAGCAGCTTGGACGGGGAACCCTACAATGAGCAGTTCTTC
CASSLDGEPYNEQFF
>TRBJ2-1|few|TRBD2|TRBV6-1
TGTGCCAGCAGCAAAACGGGACTAGCGGGAGAATTCTTC
CASSKTGLAGEFF
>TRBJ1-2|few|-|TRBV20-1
TGCAGTGCTAGCGGGGGGCCCGTCTATGGCTACACCTTC
CSASGGPVYGYTF
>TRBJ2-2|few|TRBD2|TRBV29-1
TGCAGCGTTGTGGCTAGCGGGGGGGCAACAGGGGAGCTGTTTTTT
CSVVASGGATGELFF
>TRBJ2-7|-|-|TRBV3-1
TGTGCCAGCAGCCAAGTAGTGGACGAGCAGTACTTC
CASSQVVDEQYF
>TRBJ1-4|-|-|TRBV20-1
TGCAGTGCTAGAGTGGGAATTTTTAATGAAAAACTGTTTTTT
CSARVGIFNEKLFF
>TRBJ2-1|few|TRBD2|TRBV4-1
TGCGCCAGCAGCCAAGAGAGGAGAACTAGCGGGGCTAAGAGCTCCTACAATGAGCAGTTCTTC
CASSQERRTSGAKSSYNEQFF
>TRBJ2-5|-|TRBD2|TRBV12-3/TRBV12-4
TGTGCCAGCAGTTTAGGTAGCGGGATTTCGACCCAGTACTTC
CASSLGSGISTQYF
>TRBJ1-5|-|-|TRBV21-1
TGTGCCAGCGGCCGGACCGGGACAGGGAATCAGCCCCAGCATTTT
CASGRTGTGNQPQHF
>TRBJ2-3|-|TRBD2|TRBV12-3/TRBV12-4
TGTGCCAGCAGTTTCAGGACTAGCGGGATGGATACGCAGTATTTT
CASSFRTSGMDTQYF
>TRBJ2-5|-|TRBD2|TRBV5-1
TGCGCCAGCAGCTTGGGGGGGGGAAGGAGCGAGACCCAGTACTTC
CASSLGGGRSETQYF
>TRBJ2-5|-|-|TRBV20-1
TGCAGTGCTTCGCGACAGCTACAAGAGACCCAGTACTTC
CSASRQLQETQYF
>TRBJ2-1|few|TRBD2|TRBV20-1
TGCAGTGCTCCTACCCGGACTAGCGGGAGCTATGATGAGCAGTTCTTC
CSAPTRTSGSYDEQFF
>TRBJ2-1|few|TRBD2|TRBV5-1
TGCGCCAGCAGAGCTAGCGGGGTTACCTACAATGAGCAGTTCTTC
CASRASGVTYNEQFF
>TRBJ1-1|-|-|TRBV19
TGTGCCAGTAGTTTGGCTCGGGGTATCGACACTGAAGCTTTCTTT
CASSLARGIDTEAFF
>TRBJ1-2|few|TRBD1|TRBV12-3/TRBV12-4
TGTGCCAGCAGACCCGACAGGGTGAACTATGGCTACACCTTC
CASRPDRVNYGYTF
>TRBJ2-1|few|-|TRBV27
TGTGCCAGCAGTCCACTCGTATTAGCCAGCTCCTACAATGAGCAGTTCTTC
CASSPLVLASSYNEQFF
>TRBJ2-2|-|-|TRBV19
TGTGCCAGTAGTATCATGGGGGCCGGCGGGGAGCTGTTTTTT
CASSIMGAGGELFF
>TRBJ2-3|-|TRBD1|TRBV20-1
TGCAGTGCAAGACCCGGGACAGGAGTTAAAGATACGCAGTATTTT
CSARPGTGVKDTQYF
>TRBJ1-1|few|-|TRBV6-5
TGTGCCAGCAGTTACATGGCCGTAAGGGGAAACACTGAAGCTTTCTTT
CASSYMAVRGNTEAFF
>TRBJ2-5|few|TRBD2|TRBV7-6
TGTGCCAGCAGCTCAACTAGGGAGGGAGAGACCCAGTACTTC
CASSSTREGETQYF
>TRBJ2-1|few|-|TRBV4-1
TGCGCCAGCAGCCAAGAGCCCCTCGGGGGTAGGGAGCAGTTCTTC
CASSQEPLGGREQFF
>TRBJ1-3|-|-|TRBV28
TGTGCCAGCAGATCAGGAAAACTCTCTGGAAACACCATATATTTT
CASRSGKLSGNTIYF
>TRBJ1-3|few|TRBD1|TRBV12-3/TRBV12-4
TGTGCCAGCAGCGGACAGGGAGCGACTGGAAACACCATATATTTT
CASSGQGATGNTIYF
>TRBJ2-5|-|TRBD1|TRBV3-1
TGTGCCAGCAGCCCCGGGACAGGGCGATTTCCCGGCTCTGAGACCCAGTACTTC
CASSPGTGRFPGSETQYF
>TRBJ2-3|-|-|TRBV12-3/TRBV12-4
TGTGCCAGCAGCCAGGATTTCGTCGCAGATACGCAGTATTTT
CASSQDFVADTQYF